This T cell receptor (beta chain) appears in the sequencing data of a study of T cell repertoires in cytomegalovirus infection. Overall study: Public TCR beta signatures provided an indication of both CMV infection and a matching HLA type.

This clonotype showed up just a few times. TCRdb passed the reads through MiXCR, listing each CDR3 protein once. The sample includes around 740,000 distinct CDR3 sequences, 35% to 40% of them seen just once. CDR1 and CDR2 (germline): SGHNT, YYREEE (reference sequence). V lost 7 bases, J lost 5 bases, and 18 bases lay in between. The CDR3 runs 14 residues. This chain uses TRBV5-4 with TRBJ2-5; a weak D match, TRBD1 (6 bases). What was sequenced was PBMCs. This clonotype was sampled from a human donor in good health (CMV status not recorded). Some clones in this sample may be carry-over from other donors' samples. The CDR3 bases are TGTGCCAGCTCAGGGGACCTAACCCGGGAGACCCAGTACTTC. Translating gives CASSGDLTRETQYF.